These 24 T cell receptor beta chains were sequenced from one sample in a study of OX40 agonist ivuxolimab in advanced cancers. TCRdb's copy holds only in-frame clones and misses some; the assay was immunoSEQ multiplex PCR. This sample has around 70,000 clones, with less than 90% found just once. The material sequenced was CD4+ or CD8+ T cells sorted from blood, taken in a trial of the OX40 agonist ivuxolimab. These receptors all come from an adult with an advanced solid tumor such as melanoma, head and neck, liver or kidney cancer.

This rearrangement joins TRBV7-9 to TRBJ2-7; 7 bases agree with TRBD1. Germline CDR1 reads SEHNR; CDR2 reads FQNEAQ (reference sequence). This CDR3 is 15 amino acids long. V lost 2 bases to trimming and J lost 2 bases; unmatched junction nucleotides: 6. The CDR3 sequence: CASSLSGQAAYEQYF. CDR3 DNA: TGTGCCAGCAGCTTATCCGGACAGGCTGCCTACGAGCAGTACTTC.

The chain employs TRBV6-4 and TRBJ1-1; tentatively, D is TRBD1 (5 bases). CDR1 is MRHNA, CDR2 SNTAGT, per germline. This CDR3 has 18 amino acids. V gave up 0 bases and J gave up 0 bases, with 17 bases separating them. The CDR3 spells CASSDSDIPKDMNTEAFF. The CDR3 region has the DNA TGTGCCAGCAGTGACTCGGACATACCTAAGGACATGAACACTGAAGCTTTCTTT.

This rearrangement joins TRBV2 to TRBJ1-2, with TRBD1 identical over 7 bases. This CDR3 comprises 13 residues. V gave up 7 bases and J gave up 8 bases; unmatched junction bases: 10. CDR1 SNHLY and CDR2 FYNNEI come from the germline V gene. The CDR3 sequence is CASKLDRVDGYTF. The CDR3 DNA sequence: TGTGCCAGCAAACTCGACAGGGTTGACGGCTACACCTTC.

The CDR3 DNA follows: TGTGCCTGGAGTACCAACAGGGGTGGGGCCAACGTCCTGACTTTC. Translated: CAWSTNRGGANVLTF. The V and J genes are TRBV30 and TRBJ2-6; 7 bases are shared with TRBD1. Germline CDR1 is GTSNPN and CDR2 is SVGIG (reference sequence). The V gene end was trimmed by 2 bases and the J gene end by 3 bases; junction bases not matched to a gene: 4. This CDR3 comprises 15 residues.

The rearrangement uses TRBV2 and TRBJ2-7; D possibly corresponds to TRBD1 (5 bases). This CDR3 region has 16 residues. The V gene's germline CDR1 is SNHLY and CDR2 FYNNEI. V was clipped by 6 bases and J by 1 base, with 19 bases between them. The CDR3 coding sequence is TGTGCCAGCAGATTCCACGACAGCCTCTTGTCCTACGAGCAGTACTTC. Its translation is CASRFHDSLLSYEQYF.

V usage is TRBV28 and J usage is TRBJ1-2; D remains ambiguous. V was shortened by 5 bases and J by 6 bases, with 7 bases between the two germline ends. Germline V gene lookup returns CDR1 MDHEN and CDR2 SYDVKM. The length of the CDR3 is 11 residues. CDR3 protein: CASSPRDGYTF. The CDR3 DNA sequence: TGTGCCAGCAGTCCGAGAGATGGCTACACCTTC.

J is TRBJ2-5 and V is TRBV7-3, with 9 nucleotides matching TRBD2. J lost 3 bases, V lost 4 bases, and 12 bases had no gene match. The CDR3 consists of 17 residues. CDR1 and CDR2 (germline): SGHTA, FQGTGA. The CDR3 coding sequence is TGTGCCAGCAGCTCAACCCCGAGGGGACTAGCAGAAGAGACCCAGTACTTC. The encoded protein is CASSSTPRGLAEETQYF.

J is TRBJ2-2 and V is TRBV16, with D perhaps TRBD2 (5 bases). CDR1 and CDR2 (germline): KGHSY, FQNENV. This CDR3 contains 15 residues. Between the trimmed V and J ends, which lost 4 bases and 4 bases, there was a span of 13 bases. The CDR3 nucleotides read TGTGCCAGCAGCCCGACCCTAGGAGGCACCGGGGAGCTGTTTTTT. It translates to CASSPTLGGTGELFF.

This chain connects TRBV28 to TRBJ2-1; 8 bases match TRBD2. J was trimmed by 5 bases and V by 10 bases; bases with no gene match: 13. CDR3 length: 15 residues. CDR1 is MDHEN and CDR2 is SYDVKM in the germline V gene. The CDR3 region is CANRRAGGLHNEQFF. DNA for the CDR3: TGTGCCAACCGACGCGCGGGGGGCCTACACAATGAGCAGTTCTTC.

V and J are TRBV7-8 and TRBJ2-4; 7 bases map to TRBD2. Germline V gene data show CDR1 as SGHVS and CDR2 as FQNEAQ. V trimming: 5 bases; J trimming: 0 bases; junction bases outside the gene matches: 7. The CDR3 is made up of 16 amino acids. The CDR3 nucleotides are TGTGCCAGCAGCCCCGTTGGGGGGGTAGCCAAAAACATTCAGTACTTC. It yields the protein CASSPVGGVAKNIQYF.

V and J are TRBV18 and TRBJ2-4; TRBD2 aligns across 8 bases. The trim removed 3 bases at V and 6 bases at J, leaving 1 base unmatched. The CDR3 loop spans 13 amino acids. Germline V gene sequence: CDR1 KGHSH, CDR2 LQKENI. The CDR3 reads CASSPAGGNIQYF. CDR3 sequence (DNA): TGTGCCAGCTCACCTGCGGGAGGAAACATTCAGTACTTC.

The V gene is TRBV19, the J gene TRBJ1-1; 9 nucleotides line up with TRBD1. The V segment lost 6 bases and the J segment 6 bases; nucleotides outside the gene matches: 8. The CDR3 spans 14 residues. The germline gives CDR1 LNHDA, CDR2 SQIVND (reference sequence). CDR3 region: CASRRTTGGPEAFF. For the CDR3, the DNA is TGTGCCAGTAGAAGGACGACAGGGGGGCCTGAAGCTTTCTTT. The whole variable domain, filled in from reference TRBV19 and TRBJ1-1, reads DGGITQSPKYLFRKEGQNVTLSCEQNLNHDAMYWYRQDPGQGLRLIYYSQIVNDFQKGDIAEGYSVSREKKESFPLTVTSAQKNPTAFYLCASRRTTGGPEAFFGQGTRLTVV.

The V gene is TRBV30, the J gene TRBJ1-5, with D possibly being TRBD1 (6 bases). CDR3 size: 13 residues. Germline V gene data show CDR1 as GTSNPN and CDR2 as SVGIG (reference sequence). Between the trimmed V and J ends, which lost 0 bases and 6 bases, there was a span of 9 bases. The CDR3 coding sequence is TGTGCCTGGAGTGTAGGGGGTACTCAGCCCCAGCATTTT. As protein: CAWSVGGTQPQHF.

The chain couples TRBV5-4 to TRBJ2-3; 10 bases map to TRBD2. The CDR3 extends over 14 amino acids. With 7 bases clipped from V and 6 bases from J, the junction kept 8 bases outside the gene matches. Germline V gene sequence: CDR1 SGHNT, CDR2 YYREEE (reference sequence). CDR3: CASLLAGVGDTQYF. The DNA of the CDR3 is TGTGCCAGCCTTCTAGCGGGGGTCGGGGATACGCAGTATTTT.

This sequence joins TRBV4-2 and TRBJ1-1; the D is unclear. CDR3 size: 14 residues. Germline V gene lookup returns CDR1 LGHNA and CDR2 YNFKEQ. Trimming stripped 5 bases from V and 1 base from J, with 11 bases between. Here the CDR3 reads CASSFSTGNTEAFF. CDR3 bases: TGTGCCAGCAGCTTCTCGACGGGGAACACTGAAGCTTTCTTT.

CDR3 residues: CASSLRTSSTEAFF. The CDR3 DNA is TGTGCCAGCAGCTTACGGACGAGCTCCACTGAAGCTTTCTTT. The V and J genes are TRBV4-2 and TRBJ1-1; the D is unclear. This CDR3 has 14 residues. Germline assignment: CDR1 LGHNA and CDR2 YNFKEQ. Deletions cut 5 bases from V and 4 bases from J, with 14 bases between.

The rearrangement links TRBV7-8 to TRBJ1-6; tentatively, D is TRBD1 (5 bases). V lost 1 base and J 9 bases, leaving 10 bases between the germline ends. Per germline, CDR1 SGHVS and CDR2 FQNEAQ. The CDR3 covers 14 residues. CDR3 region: CASSLEGNSSPLHF. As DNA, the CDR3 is TGTGCCAGCAGCTTAGAGGGGAATAGTTCACCCCTCCACTTT.

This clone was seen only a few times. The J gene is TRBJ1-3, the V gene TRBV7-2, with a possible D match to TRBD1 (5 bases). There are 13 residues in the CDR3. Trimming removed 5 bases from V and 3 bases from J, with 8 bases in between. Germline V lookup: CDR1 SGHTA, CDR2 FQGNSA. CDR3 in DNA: TGTGCCAGCAGCCGGCAGGGTGGAAACACCATATATTTT. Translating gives CASSRQGGNTIYF.

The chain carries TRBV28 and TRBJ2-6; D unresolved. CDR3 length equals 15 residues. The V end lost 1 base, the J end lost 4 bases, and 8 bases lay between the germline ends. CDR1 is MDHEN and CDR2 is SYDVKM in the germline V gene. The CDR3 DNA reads TGTGCCAGCAGTTTATCCTCGTCGGGGGCCAACGTCCTGACTTTC. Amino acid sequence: CASSLSSSGANVLTF.

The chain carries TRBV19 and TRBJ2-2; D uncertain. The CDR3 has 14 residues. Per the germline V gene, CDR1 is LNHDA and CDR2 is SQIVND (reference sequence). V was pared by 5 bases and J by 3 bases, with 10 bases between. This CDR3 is CASSLTAYTGELFF. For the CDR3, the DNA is TGTGCCAGTAGTTTAACGGCCTACACCGGGGAGCTGTTTTTT. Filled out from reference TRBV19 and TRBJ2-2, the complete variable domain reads DGGITQSPKYLFRKEGQNVTLSCEQNLNHDAMYWYRQDPGQGLRLIYYSQIVNDFQKGDIAEGYSVSREKKESFPLTVTSAQKNPTAFYLCASSLTAYTGELFFGEGSRLTVL.

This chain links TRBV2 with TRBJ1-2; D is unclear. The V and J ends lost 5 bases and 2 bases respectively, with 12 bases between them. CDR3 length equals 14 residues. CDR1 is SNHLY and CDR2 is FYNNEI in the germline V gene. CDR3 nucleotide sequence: TGTGCCAGCAGTACCGCCCTAGGAAACTATGGCTACACCTTC. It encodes CASSTALGNYGYTF.

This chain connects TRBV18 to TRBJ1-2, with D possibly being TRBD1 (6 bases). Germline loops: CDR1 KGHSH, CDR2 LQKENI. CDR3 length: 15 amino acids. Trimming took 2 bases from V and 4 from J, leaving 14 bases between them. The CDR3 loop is CASSPVTGTSYGYTF. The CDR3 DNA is TGTGCCAGCTCACCAGTTACAGGGACTTCCTATGGCTACACCTTC.

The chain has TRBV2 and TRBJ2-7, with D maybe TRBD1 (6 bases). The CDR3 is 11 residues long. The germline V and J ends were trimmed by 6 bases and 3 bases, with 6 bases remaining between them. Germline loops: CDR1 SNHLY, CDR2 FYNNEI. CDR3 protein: CASRQGYEQYF. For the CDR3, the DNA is TGTGCCAGCAGACAGGGCTACGAGCAGTACTTC.

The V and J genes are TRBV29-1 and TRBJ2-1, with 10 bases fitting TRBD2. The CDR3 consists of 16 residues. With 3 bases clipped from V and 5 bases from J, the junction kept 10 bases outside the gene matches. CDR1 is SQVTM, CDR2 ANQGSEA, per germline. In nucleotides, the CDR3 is TGCAGCGTTGACCTATCTAGCGGGGGTGTCAACAATGAGCAGTTCTTC. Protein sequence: CSVDLSSGGVNNEQFF.